This is a list of T cell receptor beta chains from one sample in a study of blood T cell repertoires in COVID-19. TCRdb keeps only in-frame clones here, not all; method: immunoSEQ multiplex PCR. Among 60,000 or so clones, 80% to 90% were seen once, and the ten largest hold just under 8.5%. Sample: peripheral blood. The receptor source for this set is a human donor with active COVID-19. The donor label of this sample is uncertain. Both conserved end residues are part of each CDR3. Each record gives: CDR3 DNA, CDR3 protein, V gene, J gene, clone size, D gene. D genes are given only for firm matches. The size field is filled for only some rows; it gives once, few, many or a size class.

TGCAGCGTCGGACTAGCGGTGGTGGCAGATACGCAGTATTTT	CSVGLAVVADTQYF	TRBV29-1	TRBJ2-3	-	TRBD2
TGTGCCAGCAGCTTGGGGACAGGTCCCTACGAGCAGTACTTC	CASSLGTGPYEQYF	TRBV5-8	TRBJ2-7	-	TRBD1
TGTGCCAGCAGCTTACCCGCCGGGACAGGCCTATCCTACGAGCAGTACTTC	CASSLPAGTGLSYEQYF	TRBV7-2	TRBJ2-7	-	TRBD1
TGTGCCAGCAGTGAGGGCAGGGGGAATCAGCCCCAGCATTTT	CASSEGRGNQPQHF	TRBV6-1	TRBJ1-5	-	TRBD1
TGTGCCTCCTGGACTCCCAAGATAGCCGGGGAGCTGTTTTTT	CASWTPKIAGELFF	TRBV10-3	TRBJ2-2	-	-
TGTGCCAGCGCCGACAGGGGGCGCCCCCTGTCCCACGAGCAGTACTTC	CASADRGRPLSHEQYF	TRBV28	TRBJ2-7	-	TRBD1
TGTGCCAGCAGCCACGCCGGGACTAGGAGCACAGATACGCAGTATTTT	CASSHAGTRSTDTQYF	TRBV3-1/TRBV3-2	TRBJ2-3	-	TRBD2
TGTGCCAGCAGCCATCTAGCGGGAACCACCGGGGAGCTGTTTTTT	CASSHLAGTTGELFF	TRBV3-1/TRBV3-2	TRBJ2-2	-	TRBD2
TGCGCCAGCAGCTCAGGGCAGGGTAATAATTCACCCCTCCACTTT	CASSSGQGNNSPLHF	TRBV5-1	TRBJ1-6	once	-
TGCAGCGTTCTGGACAGCAAGACATATGGCTACACCTTC	CSVLDSKTYGYTF	TRBV29-1	TRBJ1-2	-	-
TGTGCCCACGGCGGGTACCAAGAGACCCAGTACTTC	CAHGGYQETQYF	TRBV30	TRBJ2-5	-	-
TGTGCCAGCAGTAAGACAGGGGGCGCAGATACGCAGTATTTT	CASSKTGGADTQYF	TRBV6-2/TRBV6-3	TRBJ2-3	once	TRBD1
TGTGCCAGCAGCTCACCCTTCACAGGGGGCCGACAAGAGACCCAGTACTTC	CASSSPFTGGRQETQYF	TRBV7-9	TRBJ2-5	-	TRBD1
TGTGCCAGCAGCCGAACTAGCGGGGGATACACCGGGGAGCTGTTTTTT	CASSRTSGGYTGELFF	TRBV5-4	TRBJ2-2	-	TRBD2
TGTGCCAGCAGCCAAGTACGGACTAGCGGGGGCCGTCGATTACGTGATGAGCAGTTCTTC	CASSQVRTSGGRRLRDEQFF	TRBV14	TRBJ2-1	-	TRBD2
TGTGCCACCAGTGATTTGGAGGCAGGGGCCTACAATGAGCAGTTCTTC	CATSDLEAGAYNEQFF	TRBV24-1	TRBJ2-1	-	-
TGCGCCAGCAGCCCGAGGACAGTTACCTACGAGCAGTACTTC	CASSPRTVTYEQYF	TRBV5-1	TRBJ2-7	-	-
TGTGCCAGTAGTATAGGTGGGGGGGTTGAGACCCAGTACTTC	CASSIGGGVETQYF	TRBV19	TRBJ2-5	-	TRBD2